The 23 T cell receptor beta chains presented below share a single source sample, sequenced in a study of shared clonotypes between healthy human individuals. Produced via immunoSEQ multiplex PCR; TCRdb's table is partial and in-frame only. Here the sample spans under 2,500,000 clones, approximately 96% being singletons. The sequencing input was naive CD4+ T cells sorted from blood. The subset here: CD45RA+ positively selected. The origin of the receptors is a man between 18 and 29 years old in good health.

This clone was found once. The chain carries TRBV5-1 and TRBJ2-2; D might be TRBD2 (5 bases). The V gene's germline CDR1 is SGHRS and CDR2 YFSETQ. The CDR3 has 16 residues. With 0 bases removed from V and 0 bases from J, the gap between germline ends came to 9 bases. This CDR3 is CASSLGGSANTGELFF. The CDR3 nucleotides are TGCGCCAGCAGCTTGGGAGGGTCCGCGAACACCGGGGAGCTGTTTTTT.

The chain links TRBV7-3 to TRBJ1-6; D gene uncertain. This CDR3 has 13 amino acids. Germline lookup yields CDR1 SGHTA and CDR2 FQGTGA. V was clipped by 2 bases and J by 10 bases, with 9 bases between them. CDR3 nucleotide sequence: TGTGCCAGCAGCTTAGGGGAAAGGTCACCCCTCCACTTT. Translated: CASSLGERSPLHF.

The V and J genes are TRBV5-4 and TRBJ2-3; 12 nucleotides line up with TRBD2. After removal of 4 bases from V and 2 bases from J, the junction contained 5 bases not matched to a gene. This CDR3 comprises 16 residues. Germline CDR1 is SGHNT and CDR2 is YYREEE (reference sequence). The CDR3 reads CASSMRLAGDTDTQYF. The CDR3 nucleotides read TGTGCCAGCAGCATGAGACTAGCGGGGGACACAGATACGCAGTATTTT.

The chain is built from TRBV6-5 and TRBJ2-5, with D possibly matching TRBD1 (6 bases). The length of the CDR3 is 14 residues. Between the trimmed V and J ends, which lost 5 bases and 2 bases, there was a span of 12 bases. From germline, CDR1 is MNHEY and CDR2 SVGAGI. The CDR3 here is CASSPQGPQETQYF. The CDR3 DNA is TGTGCCAGCAGTCCACAGGGACCTCAAGAGACCCAGTACTTC.

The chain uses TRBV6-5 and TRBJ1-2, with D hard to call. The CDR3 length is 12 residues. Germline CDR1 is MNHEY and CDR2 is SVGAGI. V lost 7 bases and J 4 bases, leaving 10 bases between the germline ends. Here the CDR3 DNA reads TGTGCCAGCACCCGAGACGGCTATGGCTACACCTTC. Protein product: CASTRDGYGYTF.

The CDR3 nucleotides read TGTGCCAGCAGCCCTCGGGCTAGCTCCTACAATGAGCAGTTCTTC. It is translated as CASSPRASSYNEQFF. The chain is built from TRBV7-2 and TRBJ2-1; D remains unclear. From germline, CDR1 is SGHTA and CDR2 FQGNSA. V gave up 5 bases and J gave up 0 bases, with 11 bases separating them. The CDR3 covers 15 residues.

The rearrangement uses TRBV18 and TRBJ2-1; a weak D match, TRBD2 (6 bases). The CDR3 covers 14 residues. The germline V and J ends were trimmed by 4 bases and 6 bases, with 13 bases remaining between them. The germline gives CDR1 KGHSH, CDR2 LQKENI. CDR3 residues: CASSLNQGGNEQFF. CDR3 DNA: TGTGCCAGCTCACTAAATCAGGGAGGCAATGAGCAGTTCTTC.

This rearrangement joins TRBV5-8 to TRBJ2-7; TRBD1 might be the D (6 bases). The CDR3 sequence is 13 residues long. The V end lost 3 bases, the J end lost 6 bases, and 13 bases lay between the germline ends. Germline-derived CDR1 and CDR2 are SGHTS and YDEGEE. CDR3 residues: CASSCTGCGEQYF. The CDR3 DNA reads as TGTGCCAGCAGCTGCACAGGGTGCGGCGAGCAGTACTTC. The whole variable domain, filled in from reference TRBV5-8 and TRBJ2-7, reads EAGVTQSPTHLIKTRGQQATLRCSPISGHTSVYWYQQALGLGLQFLLWYDEGEERNRGNFPPRFSGRQFPNYSSELNVNALELEDSALYLCASSCTGCGEQYFGPGTRLTVT.

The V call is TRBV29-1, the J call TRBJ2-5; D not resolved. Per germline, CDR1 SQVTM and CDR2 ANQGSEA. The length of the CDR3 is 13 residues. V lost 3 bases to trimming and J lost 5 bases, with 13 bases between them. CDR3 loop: CSVESSSGETQYF. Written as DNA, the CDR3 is TGCAGCGTTGAGTCTAGTTCTGGGGAGACCCAGTACTTC.

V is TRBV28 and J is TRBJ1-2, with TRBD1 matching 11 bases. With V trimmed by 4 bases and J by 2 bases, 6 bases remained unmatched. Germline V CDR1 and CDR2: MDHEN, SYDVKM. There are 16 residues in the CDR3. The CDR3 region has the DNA TGTGCCAGCAGTTCGGCCGGGACAGGGGGAAACTATGGCTACACCTTC. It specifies CASSSAGTGGNYGYTF.

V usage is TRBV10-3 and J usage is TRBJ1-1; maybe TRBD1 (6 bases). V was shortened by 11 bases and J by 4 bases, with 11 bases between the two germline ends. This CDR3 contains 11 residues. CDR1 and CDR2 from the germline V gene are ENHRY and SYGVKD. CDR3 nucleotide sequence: TGTGCCTGCAGGGGAGGCACTGAAGCTTTCTTT. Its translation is CACRGGTEAFF.

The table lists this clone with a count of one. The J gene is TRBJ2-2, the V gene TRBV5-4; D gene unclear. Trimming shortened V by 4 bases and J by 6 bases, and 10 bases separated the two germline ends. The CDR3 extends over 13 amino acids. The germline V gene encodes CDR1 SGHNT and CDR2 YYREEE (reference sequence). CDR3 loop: CASSTPGPGELFF. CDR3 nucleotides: TGTGCCAGCAGCACCCCCGGGCCCGGGGAGCTGTTTTTT.

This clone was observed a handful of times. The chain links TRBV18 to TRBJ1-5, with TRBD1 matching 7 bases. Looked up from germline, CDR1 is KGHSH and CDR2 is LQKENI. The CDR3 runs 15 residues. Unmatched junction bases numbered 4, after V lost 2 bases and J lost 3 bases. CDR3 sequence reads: CASSPAGTVNQPQHF. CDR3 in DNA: TGTGCCAGCTCACCAGCTGGGACAGTCAATCAGCCCCAGCATTTT.

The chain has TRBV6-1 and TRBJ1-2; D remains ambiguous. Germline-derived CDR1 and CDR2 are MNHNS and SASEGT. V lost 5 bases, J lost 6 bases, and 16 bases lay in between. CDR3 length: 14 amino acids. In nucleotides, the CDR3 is TGTGCCAGCAGTTTGAAGGACGGGAAAAATGGCTACACCTTC. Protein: CASSLKDGKNGYTF.

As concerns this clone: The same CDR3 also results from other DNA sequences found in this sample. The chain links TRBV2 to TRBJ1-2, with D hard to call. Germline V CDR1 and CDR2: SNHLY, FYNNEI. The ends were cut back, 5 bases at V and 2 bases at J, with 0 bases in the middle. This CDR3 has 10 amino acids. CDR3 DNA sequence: TGTGCCAGCAGTAACTATGGCTACACCTTC. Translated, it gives CASSNYGYTF.

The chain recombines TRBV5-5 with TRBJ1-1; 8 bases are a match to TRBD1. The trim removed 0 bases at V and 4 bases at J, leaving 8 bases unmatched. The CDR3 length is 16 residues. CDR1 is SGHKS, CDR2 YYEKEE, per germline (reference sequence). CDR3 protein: CASSLVRQGAGTEAFF. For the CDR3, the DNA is TGTGCCAGCAGCTTGGTCAGGCAGGGGGCGGGCACTGAAGCTTTCTTT.

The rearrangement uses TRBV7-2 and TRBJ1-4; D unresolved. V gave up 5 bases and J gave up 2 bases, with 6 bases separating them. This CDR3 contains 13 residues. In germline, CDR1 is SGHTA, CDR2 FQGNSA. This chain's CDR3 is CASSVGTNEKLFF. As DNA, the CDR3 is TGTGCCAGCAGCGTGGGGACTAATGAAAAACTGTTTTTT.

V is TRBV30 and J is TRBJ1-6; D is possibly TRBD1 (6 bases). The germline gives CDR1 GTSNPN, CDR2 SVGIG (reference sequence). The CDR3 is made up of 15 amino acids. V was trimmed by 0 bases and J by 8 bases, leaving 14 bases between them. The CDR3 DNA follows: TGTGCCTGGAGTGTTCGAGGGGGGCAGGATTCACCCCTCCACTTT. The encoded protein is CAWSVRGGQDSPLHF.

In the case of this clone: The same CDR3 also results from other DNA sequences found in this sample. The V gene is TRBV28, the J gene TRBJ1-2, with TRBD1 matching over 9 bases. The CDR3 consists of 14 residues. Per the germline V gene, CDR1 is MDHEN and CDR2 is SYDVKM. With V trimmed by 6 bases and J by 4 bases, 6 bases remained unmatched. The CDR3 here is CASSPPGQGYGYTF. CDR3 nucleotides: TGTGCCAGCAGCCCCCCGGGACAGGGCTATGGCTACACCTTC.

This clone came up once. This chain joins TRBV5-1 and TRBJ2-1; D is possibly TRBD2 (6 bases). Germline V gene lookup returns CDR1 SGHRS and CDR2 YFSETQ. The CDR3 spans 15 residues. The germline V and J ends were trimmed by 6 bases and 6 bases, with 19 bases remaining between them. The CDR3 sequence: CASTSGGAPGNEQFF. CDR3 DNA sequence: TGCGCCAGCACCAGTGGAGGGGCGCCTGGCAATGAGCAGTTCTTC.

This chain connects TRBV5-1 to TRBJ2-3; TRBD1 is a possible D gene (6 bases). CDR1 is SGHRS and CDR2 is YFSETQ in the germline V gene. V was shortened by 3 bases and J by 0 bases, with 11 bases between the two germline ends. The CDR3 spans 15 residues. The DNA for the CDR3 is TGCGCCAGCAGCTGGGGACAAACCAGCACAGATACGCAGTATTTT. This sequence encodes CASSWGQTSTDTQYF.

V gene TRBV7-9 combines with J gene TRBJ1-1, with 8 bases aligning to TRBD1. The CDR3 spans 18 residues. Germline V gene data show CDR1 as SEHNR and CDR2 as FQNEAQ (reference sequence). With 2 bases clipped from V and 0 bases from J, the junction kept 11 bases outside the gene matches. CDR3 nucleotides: TGTGCCAGCAGCTTAAGTTTTGGTGGCAGGGGGCTGAACACTGAAGCTTTCTTT. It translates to CASSLSFGGRGLNTEAFF.

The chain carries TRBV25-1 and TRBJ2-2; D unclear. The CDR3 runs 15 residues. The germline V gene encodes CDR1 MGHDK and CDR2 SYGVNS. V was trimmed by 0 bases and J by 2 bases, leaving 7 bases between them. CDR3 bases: TGTGCCAGCAGTGAATACTTACTAAACACCGGGGAGCTGTTTTTT. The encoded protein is CASSEYLLNTGELFF. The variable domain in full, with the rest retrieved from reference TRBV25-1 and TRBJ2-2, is EADIYQTPRYLVIGTGKKITLECSQTMGHDKMYWYQQDPGMELHLIHYSYGVNSTEKGDLSSESTVSRIRTEHFPLTLESARPSHTSQYLCASSEYLLNTGELFFGEGSRLTVL.